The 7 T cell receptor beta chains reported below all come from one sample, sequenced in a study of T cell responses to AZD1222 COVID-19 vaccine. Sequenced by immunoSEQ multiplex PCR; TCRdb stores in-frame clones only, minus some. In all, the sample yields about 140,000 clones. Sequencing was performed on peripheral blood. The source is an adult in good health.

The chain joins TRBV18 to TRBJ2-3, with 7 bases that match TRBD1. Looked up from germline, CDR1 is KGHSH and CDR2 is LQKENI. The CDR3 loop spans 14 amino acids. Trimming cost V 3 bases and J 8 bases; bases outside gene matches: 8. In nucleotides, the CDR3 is TGTGCCAGCTCACCGGGACAGACCTGGAGTACGCAGTATTTT. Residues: CASSPGQTWSTQYF. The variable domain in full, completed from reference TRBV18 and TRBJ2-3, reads NAGVMQNPRHLVRRRGQEARLRCSPMKGHSHVYWYRQLPEEGLKFMVYLQKENIIDESGMPKERFSAEFPKEGPSILRIQQVVRGDSAAYFCASSPGQTWSTQYFGPGTRLTVL.

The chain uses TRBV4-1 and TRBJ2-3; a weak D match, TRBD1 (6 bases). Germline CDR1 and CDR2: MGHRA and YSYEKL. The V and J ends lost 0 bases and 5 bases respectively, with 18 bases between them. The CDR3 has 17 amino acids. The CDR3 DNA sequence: TGCGCCAGCAGCCAAGACTTGGGGGCCTCGACTGGAGATACGCAGTATTTT. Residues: CASSQDLGASTGDTQYF.

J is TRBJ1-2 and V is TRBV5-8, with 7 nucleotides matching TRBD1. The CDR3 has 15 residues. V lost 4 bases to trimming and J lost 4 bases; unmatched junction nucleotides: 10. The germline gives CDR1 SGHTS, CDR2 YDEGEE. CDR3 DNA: TGTGCCAGCAGCCTCACCGACAGGGACTTCTATGGCTACACCTTC. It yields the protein CASSLTDRDFYGYTF. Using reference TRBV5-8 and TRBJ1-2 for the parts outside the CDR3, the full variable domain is EAGVTQSPTHLIKTRGQQATLRCSPISGHTSVYWYQQALGLGLQFLLWYDEGEERNRGNFPPRFSGRQFPNYSSELNVNALELEDSALYLCASSLTDRDFYGYTFGSGTRLTVV.

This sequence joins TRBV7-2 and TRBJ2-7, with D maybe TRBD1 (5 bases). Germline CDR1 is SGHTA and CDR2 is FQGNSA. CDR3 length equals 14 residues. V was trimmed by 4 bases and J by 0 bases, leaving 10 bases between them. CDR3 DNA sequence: TGTGCCAGCAGCTCTAGACAGATCTCCTACGAGCAGTACTTC. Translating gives CASSSRQISYEQYF.

The CDR3 here is CASSPQGQSNSPLHF. In DNA form, the CDR3 reads TGTGCCAGCTCACCACAGGGACAAAGTAATTCACCCCTCCACTTT. J is TRBJ1-6 and V is TRBV18; D may be TRBD1 (6 bases). CDR3 length equals 15 residues. V dropped 1 base and J dropped 6 bases, with 10 bases sitting between them. Germline V CDR1 and CDR2: KGHSH, LQKENI.

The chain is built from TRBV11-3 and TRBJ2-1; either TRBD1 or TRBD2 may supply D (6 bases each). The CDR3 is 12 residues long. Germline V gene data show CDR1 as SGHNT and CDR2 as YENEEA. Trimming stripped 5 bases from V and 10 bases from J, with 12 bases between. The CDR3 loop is CASSLGGREQFF. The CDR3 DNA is TGTGCCAGCAGCCTAGGGGGGCGGGAGCAGTTCTTC.

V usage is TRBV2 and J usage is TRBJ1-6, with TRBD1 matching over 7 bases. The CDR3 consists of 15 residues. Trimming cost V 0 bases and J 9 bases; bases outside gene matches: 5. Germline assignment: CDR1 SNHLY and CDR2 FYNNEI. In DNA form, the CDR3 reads TGTGCCAGCAGTGAAGCGGGACAGACGGGTTCACCCCTCCACTTT. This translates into CASSEAGQTGSPLHF.